This TCR beta chain was recovered during a study of cytomegalovirus exposure and HLA in healthy donors. Study context: According to later analysis, the same platform produced the approximately 120 validation and around 730 first-cohort repertoires.

CDR3 length equals 16 residues. Germline CDR1 SGHDT, CDR2 YYEEEE. V gave up 2 bases and J gave up 1 base; unmatched junction bases: 6. A note on this clone: Its target is unknown.

Measured with immunoSEQ multiplex PCR; TCRdb has only the in-frame clones, and not every one. Of about 160,000 clones listed, 86% are singletons. General observations from the study: Accounts indicate the classifier identified cytomegalovirus status with strong specificity and sensitivity.

The chain is built from TRBV5-6 and TRBJ2-1; 7 bases line up with TRBD2. The TCR originated in a woman in her late teens or twenties in good health and CMV-seronegative. The source material was PBMCs. The CDR3 sequence: CASSFRGGRSYNEQFF. Written as DNA, the CDR3 is TGTGCCAGCAGCTTTCGAGGCGGGAGATCCTACAATGAGCAGTTCTTC.